These 16 T cell receptor beta chains were all obtained from the same sample, sequenced in a study of T cell changes during pregnancy in multiple sclerosis. The method was immunoSEQ multiplex PCR; TCRdb's version includes in-frame clones alone and lacks a portion of them. The profile shows 50,000 to 65,000 clones, about nine tenths of them singletons. The material was peripheral blood, obtained in the first trimester of pregnancy. These receptors were collected from a female donor in good health, enrolled as a control in a pregnancy study.

This clone turned up a few times. This sequence joins TRBV6-5 and TRBJ1-1; the D gene is possibly TRBD1 (5 bases). The CDR3 length is 13 residues. CDR1 MNHEY and CDR2 SVGAGI come from the germline V gene. Trimming stripped 2 bases from V and 7 bases from J, with 11 bases between. Written as DNA, the CDR3 is TGTGCCAGCAGTTACGACGTGGGGGGTGAAGCTTTCTTT. This sequence encodes CASSYDVGGEAFF.

V is TRBV29-1 and J is TRBJ2-7, with 8 positions matching TRBD1. Germline loops: CDR1 SQVTM, CDR2 ANQGSEA. V was clipped by 5 bases and J by 3 bases; unmatched bases: 9. The CDR3 covers 14 residues. The CDR3 protein is CSVFFPDRGYEQYF. CDR3 nucleotide sequence: TGCAGCGTTTTTTTTCCCGACAGGGGCTACGAGCAGTACTTC.

This sequence joins TRBV5-1 and TRBJ1-1; a weak D match, TRBD1 (5 bases). Germline V gene data show CDR1 as SGHRS and CDR2 as YFSETQ. The CDR3 has 14 amino acids. Trimming removed 3 bases at V and 1 base at J, with 10 bases between. In DNA form, the CDR3 reads TGCGCCAGCAGCTCATTCAGGGAGAACACTGAAGCTTTCTTT. It translates to CASSSFRENTEAFF.

J is TRBJ2-3 and V is TRBV29-1, with 7 bases aligning to TRBD2. Germline V CDR1 and CDR2: SQVTM, ANQGSEA. The trim removed 6 bases at V and 2 bases at J, leaving 23 bases unmatched. The length of the CDR3 is 19 residues. CDR3 nucleotides: TGCAGCGTCACCTATAGCGGGCGGCTTTCGGGAATAGACACAGATACGCAGTATTTT. Residues: CSVTYSGRLSGIDTDTQYF.

This clone was picked up one time. This chain connects TRBV10-2 to TRBJ1-6, with 8 bases identical to TRBD1. V gave up 5 bases and J gave up 10 bases; unmatched junction bases: 10. Germline assignment: CDR1 WSHSY and CDR2 SAAADI. The CDR3 is 15 amino acids. CDR3 sequence: CASSSTGGEVSPLHF. In DNA, the CDR3 is TGCGCCAGCAGTTCTACAGGGGGGGAGGTATCACCCCTCCACTTT.

This clone has only one observation. The chain employs TRBV27 and TRBJ1-3; D gene uncertain. Germline V gives CDR1 MNHEY, CDR2 SMNVEV (reference sequence). CDR3 length equals 14 residues. Between the trimmed V and J ends, which lost 2 bases and 0 bases, there was a span of 5 bases. The CDR3 sequence is CASSLAISGNTIYF. CDR3 coding DNA: TGTGCCAGCAGTTTAGCTATCTCTGGAAACACCATATATTTT.

In its sample, this clone was seen once. V gene TRBV5-6 combines with J gene TRBJ1-2, with 8 nucleotides matching TRBD1. V lost 0 bases and J lost 6; bases outside the gene matches: 7. The CDR3 totals 15 residues. The germline CDR1 and CDR2 sequences are SGHDT and YYEEEE. The CDR3 DNA reads TGTGCCAGCAGCTTGGTTGTCCCAGGGGGCAATGGCTACACCTTC. Translated, it gives CASSLVVPGGNGYTF. The full variable domain, rest sourced from reference TRBV5-6 and TRBJ1-2, is DAGVTQSPTHLIKTRGQQVTLRCSPKSGHDTVSWYQQALGQGPQFIFQYYEEEERQRGNFPDRFSGHQFPNYSSELNVNALLLGDSALYLCASSLVVPGGNGYTFGSGTRLTVV.

The rearrangement links TRBV15 to TRBJ1-6; tentative D call: TRBD1 (6 bases). The CDR3 sequence is 16 residues long. CDR1 LNHNV and CDR2 YYDKDF come from the germline V gene (reference sequence). V was trimmed by 1 base and J by 8 bases, leaving 15 bases between them. This chain's CDR3 is CATSRVPGAGDSPLHF. The DNA for the CDR3 is TGTGCCACCAGCAGAGTACCGGGGGCGGGAGATTCACCCCTCCACTTT.

The V and J genes are TRBV2 and TRBJ2-2; D perhaps matches TRBD2 (6 bases). The CDR3 sequence is 14 residues long. Trimming removed 6 bases at V and 0 bases at J, with 8 bases between. The germline CDR1 and CDR2 sequences are SNHLY and FYNNEI. CDR3 region: CASRRLANTGELFF. The CDR3 coding sequence is TGTGCCAGCAGACGACTAGCGAACACCGGGGAGCTGTTTTTT. Supplemented by reference TRBV2 and TRBJ2-2, the full variable domain reads EPEVTQTPSHQVTQMGQEVILRCVPISNHLYFYWYRQILGQKVEFLVSFYNNEISEKSEIFDDQFSVERPDGSNFTLKIRSTKLEDSAMYFCASRRLANTGELFFGEGSRLTVL.

V usage is TRBV19 and J usage is TRBJ2-7; weak D call: TRBD1 (5 bases). The ends were cut back, 1 base at V and 1 base at J, with 8 bases in the middle. Germline V gene lookup returns CDR1 LNHDA and CDR2 SQIVND (reference sequence). This CDR3 spans 14 amino acids. CDR3: CASSIADRSYEQYF. The CDR3 nucleotides are TGTGCCAGTAGTATAGCAGACAGATCCTACGAGCAGTACTTC.

This clone was detected only once. The chain combines TRBV15 with TRBJ2-7; D unresolved. Germline CDR1 LNHNV, CDR2 YYDKDF (reference sequence). V dropped 1 base and J dropped 5 bases, with 18 bases sitting between them. The CDR3 is 16 amino acids. The CDR3 here is CATSRGVGFGADEQYF. CDR3 nucleotides: TGTGCCACCAGCAGAGGGGTCGGGTTCGGCGCGGACGAGCAGTACTTC.

The rearrangement links TRBV19 to TRBJ2-1; unclear D gene. CDR1 is LNHDA and CDR2 is SQIVND in the germline V gene (reference sequence). V was clipped by 3 bases and J by 10 bases, with 10 bases between them. CDR3 size: 12 residues. This CDR3 reads CASSIIRSEQFF. The CDR3 bases are TGTGCCAGTAGTATCATAAGAAGCGAGCAGTTCTTC.

The chain couples TRBV11-3 to TRBJ2-1; TRBD2 might be the D (6 bases). Germline values: CDR1 SGHNT, CDR2 YENEEA. The CDR3 sequence is 17 residues long. V dropped 3 bases and J dropped 7 bases, with 22 bases sitting between them. The CDR3: CASSFPGEEGRINEQFF. In DNA form, the CDR3 reads TGTGCCAGCAGCTTCCCTGGTGAGGAAGGGAGGATTAATGAGCAGTTCTTC.

This chain joins TRBV19 and TRBJ2-2; D might be TRBD2 (6 bases). The CDR3 runs 15 residues. Trimming removed 8 bases at V and 5 bases at J, with 18 bases between. The germline V gene has CDR1 LNHDA and CDR2 SQIVND (reference sequence). In nucleotides, the CDR3 is TGTGCCAGTTCCATGGGAGGACGGGGTACCGGGGAGCTGTTTTTT. Amino acids: CASSMGGRGTGELFF.

The CDR3 nucleotides read TGTGCCACCAGCAGAGTCGACAGGGGGTTACTAGCGGGAGGGTGGGATACGCAGTATTTT. Amino acids: CATSRVDRGLLAGGWDTQYF. The chain joins TRBV15 to TRBJ2-3, with TRBD2 matching 13 bases. The length of the CDR3 is 20 residues. The germline CDR1 and CDR2 sequences are LNHNV and YYDKDF (reference sequence). V lost 1 base to trimming and J lost 6 bases; unmatched junction nucleotides: 16.

There are a few counts of this clone. The chain combines TRBV6-4 with TRBJ1-2; possibly TRBD1 for D (5 bases). CDR1 and CDR2 (germline): MRHNA, SNTAGT. With 5 bases removed from V and 5 bases from J, the gap between germline ends came to 24 bases. The length of the CDR3 is 17 residues. In nucleotides, the CDR3 is TGTGCCAGCAGTTACGACAGCTCCTCTCCTCACGCTTATGGCTACACCTTC. Translating it yields CASSYDSSSPHAYGYTF.